Included here is one TCR beta chain sequence, with context. This clonotype has just a few counts. What antigen it recognizes has not been identified. No base-level quality is on record; no much larger clone is a single base apart. These data belong to a study of T cells in Graves' hyperthyroidism and ophthalmopathy (dated by TCRdb to between 2018 and 2020). As for the study more broadly: Peripheral blood was collected at initial diagnosis, before any treatment. Whether ophthalmopathy could be predicted prospectively was tested in an independent validation cohort made up of about 18 hyperthyroidism patients plus 17 patients who later progressed to ophthalmopathy. For training and testing, the roughly 100 patients in the discovery cohort were randomly divided in a 7:3 ratio. TCR Vbeta CDR3 sequencing of 130 to 150 peripheral blood samples (approximately 44 ophthalmopathy, 75 hyperthyroidism and roughly 17 progressor patients) is reported in the paper. Thyroid tissue and blood T-cell repertoires from about six Graves' hyperthyroidism patients were also compared in the study. To identify distinguishing TCR V-J signatures, a discovery cohort of 100 patients was used, comprising 40 to 45 with Graves' ophthalmopathy and approximately 57 with stable Graves' hyperthyroidism. After blood sampling, hyperthyroidism patients were treated with methimazole at a starting dose of 30 mg daily, and ophthalmopathy patients were treated with high-dose intravenous methylprednisolone. Beyond this particular receptor, the publication reports: In validation, the model predicted progression to ophthalmopathy a median of 6.5 months before onset, with about 67% sensitivity and 72.22% specificity. Ophthalmopathy was separated from stable hyperthyroidism by a 13 V-J signature model, with 85% to 90% sensitivity and about 81% specificity obtained in cross-validation and 80%/75% obtained in testing. No statistical method was used to set the sample size in advance, and investigators knew the group allocation. Most expanded thyroid clonotypes (frequency above 0.001) were also found in blood, which suggests that blood repertoires may mirror thyroid immune responses.

TCR beta CDR3 regions were amplified from RNA transcripts. The first round of RT-PCR for the TCR CDR3 was performed with the HTBI primer set and the Qiagen OneStep RT-PCR kit. A second multiplex PCR round built the libraries, followed by size selection and purification. Paired-end sequencing of the libraries was performed with 100 bp reads on an Illumina HiSeq2000. The authors' pipeline ran thus. SOAPnuke was used to process the raw data, removing reads that contained adapters or uncalled bases, had a mean Phred below 15, or lacked an exact match to the constant primer or identifier. COPE v1.2.5 was used to merge the high-quality paired reads, and each unique nucleotide sequence was defined as a clonotype. MiTCR v1.1 was used to align clonotypes to the IMGT TRBV, TRBD and TRBJ reference segments. Only V-J combinations with frequency above 0.0001, covering roughly 99% of repertoires, were analysed. The TCS score was defined as F50 (clonal expansion) divided by E x V (chaos), with BLOSUM62-based TCRdist calculated between CDR3 peptides within each V-J. Welch's t-statistics and random forest reduced some 510 V-J features to 13, which were used in a naive Bayes classifier (R e1071). The public reads were reanalyzed by TCRdb: fastp trimming at Q25, MiXCR alignment, in-frame beta chains only. Entries are consolidated by CDR3 protein sequence, retaining the most common genes and DNA. These V and J calls are TCRdb output, not the study's own analysis. This sample gives approximately 630,000 distinct CDR3 sequences in total; 15% to 20% of them show up just once. 3.8% of the sample belongs to the ten largest clones.

The germline V gene specifies SGHRS as CDR1 and YFSETQ as CDR2. From cysteine to phenylalanine, the CDR3 is 14 amino acids long. Left in the record is the CDR3 DNA by itself, 42 bases read in frame from the first base. V lost 1 base and J lost 2 bases; the stretch between them is 10 bases long. A patient counted as having stable Graves' hyperthyroidism if no progression to ophthalmopathy occurred over 18 months of follow-up. Hyperthyroidism patients were newly diagnosed, had a disease duration of under 2 months, and were aged 18 to 65 years. Any patient with an uncontrolled infection, another autoimmune disease, pregnancy or lactation was excluded. Diagnoses were based on clinical symptoms, serum thyroxine and TRAb, thyroid ultrasound and orbital computed tomography. PBMCs were separated from around 9.1 ml of fresh peripheral blood using Ficoll-Paque density gradient centrifugation. Total RNA was extracted using Trizol reagent, and RNA quality was assessed on an Agilent 2100 Bioanalyzer.

Recombination linked TRBV5-1 to TRBJ2-7, with TRBD1 perhaps the D gene, on 5 matching bases. This receptor was taken from a woman in her twenties or thirties with Graves' hyperthyroidism. Material: blood. The CDR3 reads CASSLRGQPYEQYF. The DNA sequence is given as TGCGCCAGCAGCTTGCGTGGACAACCCTACGAGCAGTACTTC.